The present T cell receptor (beta chain) was sequenced within a study of control samples from healthy donors and cancer patients (dated by TCRdb to 2019 to 2021). Remarks on this clone: This clone's antigen is unknown. Base quality data are lacking; no much larger clone is found one base away.

The library was prepared using the immunoSEQ multiplex PCR assay. The table was pulled from immuneACCESS by TCRdb, which kept in-frame rearrangements only. Such tables lose some clones; where checked, under half of the loss comes from unresolved V genes, and the rest has no known cause. The sample table shows some 100,000 clones, and around 89% are seen once. The top ten constitute 15% to 20% of the sample. The CDR3 covers 13 residues, taking in both the cysteine and the phenylalanine. The CDR3 DNA has 39 bases and is translated from base 1. Per the germline V gene, MRHNA is the CDR1 and SNTAGT is the CDR2. The V and J ends are trimmed by 5 bases and 6 bases, leaving 13 bases between them.

The rearrangement joined TRBV6-4 to TRBJ1-1, with a weak D call of TRBD1 (5 bases match). The TCR was taken from a woman aged 45-60 years in good health. Sequencing used blood. CDR3 loop: CASSSQAGSEAFF. The DNA sequence reads TGTGCCAGCAGTTCTCAGGCAGGGTCTGAAGCTTTCTTT.